The 7 T cell receptor beta chains presented below share a single source sample, sequenced in a study of blood T cell repertoires in COVID-19. TCRdb's copy holds only in-frame clones and misses some; the assay was immunoSEQ multiplex PCR. The table includes 200,000 to 300,000 clones, around 88% detected once. The source material was PBMCs or T cells enriched from blood (not recorded which). The receptors come from a woman in her thirties or forties with acute COVID-19.

The chain links TRBV28 to TRBJ1-2; maybe TRBD1 (6 bases). The germline CDR1 and CDR2 sequences are MDHEN and SYDVKM. Trimming removed 5 bases from V and 3 bases from J, with 13 bases in between. The CDR3 length is 14 residues. The CDR3 is CASSPTGTHYGYTF. CDR3 DNA sequence: TGTGCCAGCAGTCCTACCGGGACACACTATGGCTACACCTTC.

This rearrangement joins TRBV3-1 (or the pseudogene TRBV3-2) to TRBJ2-1, with TRBD2 matching 8 bases. This CDR3 contains 17 residues. The V gene's germline CDR1 is LGHDT and CDR2 YNNKEL (reference sequence). With V trimmed by 0 bases and J by 4 bases, 8 bases remained unmatched. CDR3 nucleotide sequence: TGTGCCAGCAGCCAAGATCGGGAGGGAGTAGTTTACAATGAGCAGTTCTTC. This translates into CASSQDREGVVYNEQFF.

This CDR3 reads CASSIGHANTEAFF. The CDR3 DNA reads TGTGCCAGTAGTATAGGACACGCGAACACTGAAGCTTTCTTT. The V call is TRBV19, the J call TRBJ1-1; D gene uncertain. Trimming removed 1 base at V and 1 base at J, with 7 bases between. The germline V gene has CDR1 LNHDA and CDR2 SQIVND (reference sequence). This CDR3 is built from 14 residues. Based on the CDR3 plus reference TRBV19 and TRBJ1-1, the full variable domain is DGGITQSPKYLFRKEGQNVTLSCEQNLNHDAMYWYRQDPGQGLRLIYYSQIVNDFQKGDIAEGYSVSREKKESFPLTVTSAQKNPTAFYLCASSIGHANTEAFFGQGTRLTVV.

The rearrangement links TRBV7-9 to TRBJ1-1; no clear D gene. V dropped 5 bases and J dropped 3 bases, with 10 bases sitting between them. This CDR3 is 13 amino acids long. CDR1 is SEHNR, CDR2 FQNEAQ, per germline (reference sequence). CDR3 nucleotide sequence: TGTGCCAGCAGCCACCTGGCCGACACTGAAGCTTTCTTT. This sequence encodes CASSHLADTEAFF.

The chain uses TRBV7-8 and TRBJ1-3; the D gene is possibly TRBD1 (5 bases). Trimming removed 4 bases at V and 4 bases at J, with 14 bases between. The CDR3 spans 15 residues. CDR1 is SGHVS and CDR2 is FQNEAQ in the germline V gene. Written as DNA, the CDR3 is TGTGCCAGCAGCTCAACAGGTCCCCTCGGAAACACCATATATTTT. Translated, it gives CASSSTGPLGNTIYF.

The chain combines TRBV19 with TRBJ2-2; possibly TRBD2 for D (5 bases). V was pared by 1 base and J by 5 bases, with 5 bases between. This CDR3 is built from 13 residues. The germline CDR1 and CDR2 sequences are LNHDA and SQIVND (reference sequence). The CDR3 region has the DNA TGTGCCAGTAGTATAGGGAGGACCGGGGAGCTGTTTTTT. Translation gives CASSIGRTGELFF.

The chain has TRBV11-3 and TRBJ1-4, with 7 bases matching TRBD1. This CDR3 has 15 amino acids. Germline V gene lookup returns CDR1 SGHNT and CDR2 YENEEA. V was pared by 5 bases and J by 8 bases, with 11 bases of the junction left unmatched. In nucleotides, the CDR3 is TGTGCCAGCAGCCTTGGACAGGTCGGTCGGGAAAAACTGTTTTTT. It yields the protein CASSLGQVGREKLFF.